The 31 T cell receptor beta chains listed next were all sequenced from one sample in a study of shared clonotypes between healthy human individuals. TCRdb's copy holds only in-frame clones and misses some; the assay was immunoSEQ multiplex PCR. The table records around 1.6 million clones, 95% to 99% of them present only once. The specimen was naive CD4+ T cells sorted from blood. The subset denotes: CD45RA+ positively selected. These receptors came from a young man in good health.

This clone was seen a single time. The chain links TRBV7-8 to TRBJ1-1; D is unresolved. Germline CDR1 is SGHVS and CDR2 is FQNEAQ. V gave up 1 base and J gave up 6 bases, with 12 bases separating them. The CDR3 is 14 residues long. The DNA of the CDR3 is TGTGCCAGCAGCTTAGTAAGGACGCGACCTGAAGCTTTCTTT. Protein product: CASSLVRTRPEAFF. Supplemented by reference TRBV7-8 and TRBJ1-1, the full variable domain reads GAGVSQSPRYKVAKRGQDVALRCDPISGHVSLFWYQQALGQGPEFLTYFQNEAQLDKSGLPSDRFFAERPEGSVSTLKIQRTQQEDSAVYLCASSLVRTRPEAFFGQGTRLTVV.

The chain couples TRBV7-2 to TRBJ1-1, with D hard to call. Trimming stripped 3 bases from V and 4 bases from J, with 9 bases between. CDR1 SGHTA and CDR2 FQGNSA come from the germline V gene. The CDR3 loop spans 13 amino acids. The CDR3 sequence is CASSLSATTEAFF. The DNA of the CDR3 is TGTGCCAGCAGCTTGAGCGCCACCACTGAAGCTTTCTTT. Complete variable domain (other parts from reference TRBV7-2 and TRBJ1-1): GAGVSQSPSNKVTEKGKDVELRCDPISGHTALYWYRQSLGQGLEFLIYFQGNSAPDKSGLPSDRFSAERTGGSVSTLTIQRTQQEDSAVYLCASSLSATTEAFFGQGTRLTVV.

This sequence joins TRBV18 and TRBJ2-5; D gene ambiguous. The CDR3 sequence is 15 residues long. Germline-derived CDR1 and CDR2 are KGHSH and LQKENI. Trimming removed 6 bases at V and 2 bases at J, with 16 bases between. The CDR3 sequence is CASSSIGQLQETQYF. The CDR3 DNA follows: TGTGCCAGCTCTTCGATCGGCCAGTTACAAGAGACCCAGTACTTC.

The V gene is TRBV6-1, the J gene TRBJ1-5; D unclear. This CDR3 spans 14 amino acids. Trimming shortened V by 1 base and J by 3 bases, and 7 bases separated the two germline ends. Per the germline V gene, CDR1 is MNHNS and CDR2 is SASEGT. DNA of the CDR3: TGTGCCAGCAGTGAAGGGACTTACAATCAGCCCCAGCATTTT. Amino acid sequence: CASSEGTYNQPQHF.

The rearrangement links TRBV28 to TRBJ2-3; D possibly corresponds to TRBD1 (6 bases). The germline V gene has CDR1 MDHEN and CDR2 SYDVKM. Trimming took 8 bases from V and 3 from J, leaving 9 bases between them. The CDR3 consists of 12 residues. CDR3 loop: CASGGGTDTQYF. The CDR3 nucleotides read TGTGCCAGCGGGGGCGGAACAGATACGCAGTATTTT.

The V and J genes are TRBV6-4 and TRBJ2-1, with D unresolved. Germline lookup yields CDR1 MRHNA and CDR2 SNTAGT. The CDR3 has 15 amino acids. V lost 3 bases and J 0 bases, leaving 9 bases between the germline ends. CDR3 DNA sequence: TGTGCCAGCAGTGATGTTTTTGGCTCCTACAATGAGCAGTTCTTC. This translates into CASSDVFGSYNEQFF.

The chain joins TRBV28 to TRBJ2-7, with D possibly matching TRBD2 (6 bases). Germline V gene data show CDR1 as MDHEN and CDR2 as SYDVKM. V lost 6 bases and J lost 1, with 10 bases in between. The length of the CDR3 is 13 residues. This CDR3 reads CASRVAVSYEQYF. CDR3 bases: TGTGCCAGCAGGGTAGCGGTATCCTACGAGCAGTACTTC. Full variable domain (rest looked up from reference TRBV28 and TRBJ2-7): DVKVTQSSRYLVKRTGEKVFLECVQDMDHENMFWYRQDPGLGLRLIYFSYDVKMKEKGDIPEGYSVSREKKERFSLILESASTNQTSMYLCASRVAVSYEQYFGPGTRLTVT.

The table lists this clone with a count of one. For the CDR3, the DNA is TGTGCCAGCAGCTTGGGACTAGCGGGCACCTATGAGCAGTTCTTC. As protein: CASSLGLAGTYEQFF. The chain combines TRBV5-5 with TRBJ2-1; 10 bases agree with TRBD2. V lost 0 bases to trimming and J lost 8 bases; unmatched junction nucleotides: 5. The CDR3 consists of 15 residues. From germline, CDR1 is SGHKS and CDR2 YYEKEE (reference sequence).

Remarks on this clone: Additional DNA sequences in this sample encode the identical CDR3. The chain is built from TRBV7-8 and TRBJ2-7; D is perhaps TRBD1 or TRBD2 (5 bases each). Trimming stripped 5 bases from V and 0 bases from J, with 11 bases between. The CDR3 is 14 amino acids. Germline CDR1 reads SGHVS; CDR2 reads FQNEAQ. The CDR3 nucleotides read TGTGCCAGCAGCCCATCGGGGACCTCCTACGAGCAGTACTTC. Translated, it gives CASSPSGTSYEQYF.

The chain's CDR3 is CASSPHRGWDEKLFF. The CDR3 region has the DNA TGCGCCAGCAGCCCCCACAGGGGTTGGGATGAAAAACTGTTTTTT. The chain carries TRBV5-1 and TRBJ1-4; TRBD1 agrees at 7 bases. The trim removed 4 bases at V and 6 bases at J, leaving 9 bases unmatched. The CDR3 covers 15 residues. Germline V gives CDR1 SGHRS, CDR2 YFSETQ.

The chain employs TRBV5-4 and TRBJ1-1, with D perhaps TRBD1 (6 bases). CDR3 length: 16 amino acids. Germline CDR1 SGHNT, CDR2 YYREEE (reference sequence). V gave up 0 bases and J gave up 4 bases, with 16 bases separating them. CDR3 sequence: CASSLGRGKGFTEAFF. In nucleotides, the CDR3 is TGTGCCAGCAGCTTGGGGAGGGGGAAAGGCTTCACTGAAGCTTTCTTT.

This clone is a singleton in its sample. The chain has TRBV11-2 and TRBJ1-2, with D maybe TRBD1 (5 bases). CDR3 length equals 14 residues. V lost 5 bases and J lost 7, with 17 bases in between. From germline, CDR1 is SGHAT and CDR2 FQNNGV. In DNA, the CDR3 is TGTGCCAGCAGCCCTCGGGGCAGCCCTCTTGGCTACACCTTC. Translating it yields CASSPRGSPLGYTF.

V gene TRBV28 combines with J gene TRBJ2-3, with TRBD2 matching over 7 bases. Germline lookup yields CDR1 MDHEN and CDR2 SYDVKM. There are 15 residues in the CDR3. The V and J ends lost 5 bases and 6 bases, in that order; junction bases with no gene match: 11. CDR3 sequence reads: CASSPPSGGRDTQYF. The CDR3, as DNA: TGTGCCAGCAGTCCCCCCTCGGGAGGCCGGGATACGCAGTATTTT.

The chain uses TRBV6-5 and TRBJ1-2, with D perhaps TRBD1 (6 bases). Germline CDR1 is MNHEY and CDR2 is SVGAGI. CDR3 length equals 12 residues. V lost 4 bases and J 4 bases, leaving 7 bases between the germline ends. CDR3 loop: CASSSDSYGYTF. The DNA for the CDR3 is TGTGCCAGCAGTTCGGACAGCTATGGCTACACCTTC.

The genes are TRBV27 and TRBJ2-7, with 13 bases aligning to TRBD2. The CDR3 has 18 residues. V lost 6 bases and J lost 0; bases outside the gene matches: 11. Germline V lookup: CDR1 MNHEY, CDR2 SMNVEV (reference sequence). CDR3 loop: CASRPRTSGRVYSYEQYF. CDR3 sequence (DNA): TGTGCCAGCAGGCCACGGACTAGCGGGAGAGTTTACTCCTACGAGCAGTACTTC.

To note about this clone: This specimen includes other DNA sequences encoding the same CDR3. The chain couples TRBV5-5 to TRBJ2-7; no reliable D call. The germline V gene encodes CDR1 SGHKS and CDR2 YYEKEE (reference sequence). The CDR3 runs 12 residues. Trimming shortened V by 4 bases and J by 3 bases, and 8 bases separated the two germline ends. The CDR3 spells CASSLGFYEQYF. For the CDR3, the DNA is TGTGCCAGCAGCCTGGGCTTCTACGAGCAGTACTTC.

The V gene is TRBV27, the J gene TRBJ1-5; perhaps TRBD1 as D (5 bases). This CDR3 comprises 15 residues. Germline V gives CDR1 MNHEY, CDR2 SMNVEV (reference sequence). Deletions cut 4 bases from V and 4 bases from J, with 14 bases between. Here the CDR3 reads CASSSLRDLNQPQHF. The CDR3 coding sequence is TGTGCCAGCAGTTCGCTGCGGGACCTTAATCAGCCCCAGCATTTT.

CDR3 in DNA: TGCGCCAGCAGCTTGGAAGGGAACGCCTACAATGAGCAGTTCTTC. Translating gives CASSLEGNAYNEQFF. The rearrangement uses TRBV5-1 and TRBJ2-1, with unresolved D. Trimming took off 0 bases at V and 2 bases at J, with 9 bases between the two ends. Germline V gene sequence: CDR1 SGHRS, CDR2 YFSETQ. The length of the CDR3 is 15 residues.

This clone has only one observation. The V gene is TRBV6-6, the J gene TRBJ1-2; 7 nucleotides match TRBD1. The germline V gene has CDR1 MNHNY and CDR2 SVGAGI (reference sequence). This CDR3 contains 13 residues. V trimming: 6 bases; J trimming: 4 bases; junction bases outside the gene matches: 5. The DNA of the CDR3 is TGTGCCAGCAGACAGGGGAAAGGCTATGGCTACACCTTC. This translates into CASRQGKGYGYTF.

The chain has TRBV4-1 and TRBJ2-2; TRBD2 matches 7 bases. V lost 1 base and J lost 6; bases outside the gene matches: 11. The V gene's germline CDR1 is MGHRA and CDR2 YSYEKL. The CDR3 has 17 amino acids. The CDR3 sequence: CASSQALTSVPAGELFF. DNA of the CDR3: TGCGCCAGCAGCCAAGCTCTCACTAGCGTCCCGGCCGGGGAGCTGTTTTTT.

The rearrangement joins TRBV14 to TRBJ2-1; 7 nucleotides line up with TRBD2. CDR1 is SGHDN and CDR2 is FVKESK in the germline V gene. V lost 3 bases to trimming and J lost 2 bases; unmatched junction nucleotides: 7. This CDR3 is 16 amino acids long. The CDR3, as DNA: TGTGCCAGCAGCCATCGTCGCGGGAGCGCCTACAATGAGCAGTTCTTC. As protein: CASSHRRGSAYNEQFF.

This clone was seen just once. The chain uses TRBV2 and TRBJ1-2; the D is unclear. The CDR3 runs to 14 residues. Germline V lookup: CDR1 SNHLY, CDR2 FYNNEI. V lost 0 bases and J lost 7, with 12 bases in between. For the CDR3, the DNA is TGTGCCAGCAGTGAAGCGTTGGGCGAGCGTGGCTACACCTTC. Translation: CASSEALGERGYTF.

The chain is built from TRBV6-6 and TRBJ1-3, with unresolved D. V gave up 4 bases and J gave up 1 base, with 5 bases separating them. This CDR3 has 13 amino acids. CDR1 is MNHNY, CDR2 SVGAGI, per germline (reference sequence). CDR3 protein: CASSSLSGNTIYF. As DNA, the CDR3 is TGTGCCAGCAGTTCCCTTTCTGGAAACACCATATATTTT.

V and J are TRBV6-1 and TRBJ1-4; D is uncertain. Germline loops: CDR1 MNHNS, CDR2 SASEGT. The CDR3 length is 16 residues. V was cut by 2 bases and J by 0 bases, with 10 bases left in between. CDR3 coding DNA: TGTGCCAGCAGTGAACGGGGTCCTTCAACTAATGAAAAACTGTTTTTT. Protein product: CASSERGPSTNEKLFF.

The chain recombines TRBV30 with TRBJ1-2; 7 bases line up with TRBD1. The germline CDR1 and CDR2 sequences are GTSNPN and SVGIG (reference sequence). The CDR3 consists of 12 residues. The ends lost 1 base at V and 9 bases at J; junction bases unmatched: 5. The CDR3 is CAWSGDRDRYTF. The CDR3 bases are TGTGCCTGGAGTGGAGACAGGGACCGCTACACCTTC.

This chain links TRBV5-1 with TRBJ2-3; 9 positions agree with TRBD2. The CDR3 spans 17 residues. V was clipped by 6 bases and J by 3 bases; unmatched bases: 14. Germline-derived CDR1 and CDR2 are SGHRS and YFSETQ. The CDR3 reads CASNWPPRREGTDTQYF. CDR3 sequence (DNA): TGCGCCAGCAATTGGCCCCCCAGGCGGGAGGGAACAGATACGCAGTATTTT.

The rearrangement links TRBV5-6 to TRBJ2-5; 7 bases map to TRBD1. The CDR3 is made up of 15 amino acids. Germline V CDR1 and CDR2: SGHDT, YYEEEE. The trim removed 2 bases at V and 4 bases at J, leaving 8 bases unmatched. CDR3 loop: CASSFPGGVRETQYF. The CDR3 DNA reads TGTGCCAGCAGCTTTCCAGGGGGAGTACGAGAGACCCAGTACTTC.

This chain joins TRBV9 and TRBJ1-2; no reliable D call. In germline, CDR1 is SGDLS, CDR2 YYNGEE. Trimming removed 0 bases from V and 4 bases from J, with 7 bases in between. The CDR3 contains 13 residues. For the CDR3, the DNA is TGTGCCAGCAGCGTAGCCGAGTTCTATGGCTACACCTTC. It codes for CASSVAEFYGYTF.

V gene TRBV30 combines with J gene TRBJ2-2; D may be TRBD1 (5 bases). Trimming took 3 bases from V and 5 from J, leaving 13 bases between them. Germline loops: CDR1 GTSNPN, CDR2 SVGIG (reference sequence). The CDR3 loop spans 14 amino acids. Here the CDR3 reads CAWRVEGVTGELFF. CDR3 in DNA: TGTGCCTGGAGGGTTGAAGGGGTGACCGGGGAGCTGTTTTTT. The complete variable domain, with remaining parts taken from reference TRBV30 and TRBJ2-2, reads SQTIHQWPATLVQPVGSPLSLECTVEGTSNPNLYWYRQAAGRGLQLLFYSVGIGQISSEVPQNLSASRPQDRQFILSSKKLLLSDSGFYLCAWRVEGVTGELFFGEGSRLTVL.

The chain links TRBV7-9 to TRBJ2-3, with a possible D match to TRBD2 (6 bases). The CDR3 totals 17 residues. Trimming removed 1 base at V and 2 bases at J, with 16 bases between. CDR1 and CDR2 from the germline V gene are SEHNR and FQNEAQ (reference sequence). The CDR3 sequence is CASSLDGKAGYTDTQYF. For the CDR3, the DNA is TGTGCCAGCAGCTTAGATGGGAAGGCGGGGTACACAGATACGCAGTATTTT.

The chain joins TRBV27 to TRBJ2-1, with a tentative D call TRBD1 (6 bases). Germline lookup yields CDR1 MNHEY and CDR2 SMNVEV (reference sequence). Trimming removed 5 bases at V and 2 bases at J, with 19 bases between. The CDR3 is made up of 17 amino acids. The CDR3 nucleotides read TGTGCCAGCAGTCCACGGCCTACAGGGAACCCCTACAATGAGCAGTTCTTC. The encoded protein is CASSPRPTGNPYNEQFF.